These 15 T cell receptor beta chains were sequenced from one sample in a study of tumor-infiltrating lymphocytes in primary liver carcinoma. Researchers generated TCR beta cDNA from about 500 ng of total RNA, relying on a constant-region primer. Three nested multiplex PCR rounds, a slightly modified ARM-PCR, produced the libraries for TCR beta. A C-beta reverse primer and TRBV1-TRBV30 forward primers served in each of the first two PCR rounds, at around 10 cycles apiece. MiXCR was run by TCRdb on the multiplex PCR reads, yielding one entry per CDR3 protein. The sample has tens of thousands of distinct CDR3 sequences, 69% seen once. RNA and DNA were co-extracted from about 19-30 mg of unsorted bulk tissue. Sequencing was performed on tumor-adjacent normal liver tissue. The source of these receptors is a man in his forties or fifties with primary liver carcinoma and hepatitis B virus infection.

Concerning this clonotype: This likely comes from a read error, as the CDR3 has no conserved phenylalanine or tryptophan at its end. The DNA is omitted, as the CDR3 cannot be located on it reliably, and the CDR3 follows TCRdb's listing. The genes are TRBV29-1 and TRBJ1-1. The CDR3 numbers 12 amino acids, ends counted. Germline V gene lookup returns CDR1 SQVTM and CDR2 ANQGSEA. The CDR3 region is CNVDRGQSEALL.

V and J are TRBV29-1 and TRBJ1-4; D may be TRBD1 (6 bases). The CDR3 has 13 amino acids. In germline, CDR1 is SQVTM, CDR2 ANQGSEA. CDR3 nucleotide sequence: TGCAACGTGGGGGGAGGGGGAGGGGAAAAACTGTTTTTT. It translates to CNVGGGGGEKLFF. The full variable domain, rest sourced from reference TRBV29-1 and TRBJ1-4, is SAVISQKPSRDICQRGTSLTIQCQVDSQVTMMFWYRQQPGQSLTLIATANQGSEATYESGFVIDKFPISRPNLTFSTLTVSNMSPEDSSIYLCNVGGGGGEKLFFGSGTQLSVL.

The chain joins TRBV11-2 to TRBJ2-5, with 13 bases aligning to TRBD2. CDR1 and CDR2 from the germline V gene are SGHAT and FQNNGV. The junction had 13 bases not matched to a gene; V was cut back by 5 bases and J by 1 base. The CDR3 runs to 19 residues. This chain's CDR3 is CASSVSGTSGNLGQETQYF. CDR3 nucleotide sequence: TGTGCCAGCAGCGTATCTGGGACTAGCGGGAATTTGGGCCAAGAGACCCAGTACTTC.

About this clonotype itself: An end of the junction differs from the germline gene, which may be a read error. V is TRBV29-1 and J is TRBJ2-7; TRBD2 is a possible D gene (5 bases). The germline gives CDR1 SQVTM, CDR2 ANQGSEA. This CDR3 spans 15 amino acids. The CDR3 loop reads CSAEEERDGRYEQYF. In nucleotides, the CDR3 is TGCAGCGCTGAAGAAGAACGGGATGGGCGCTACGAGCAGTACTTC.

DNA for the CDR3: TGCAGCGCTACAGGGGAGGCCTCCTATGAGAACTACTTC. Protein product: CSATGEASYENYF. The chain carries TRBV29-1 and TRBJ2-7; D possibly corresponds to TRBD1 (7 bases). V lost 7 bases to trimming and J lost 13 bases, with 26 bases between them. The CDR3 is 13 residues long. Germline loops: CDR1 SQVTM, CDR2 ANQGSEA.

As regards this clonotype: Since the CDR3 does not end with the conserved phenylalanine or tryptophan, this likely comes from a read error. This chain connects TRBV29-1 to TRBJ2-7, with D possibly TRBD2 on 5 matching bases. The length of the CDR3 is 12 residues. Germline values: CDR1 SQVTM, CDR2 ANQGSEA. V was shortened by 3 bases and J by 6 bases, with 12 bases between the two germline ends. The DNA of the CDR3 is TGCAGCGTTGAGGCCGGGGTGGGCGAGCAGTACCCC. It yields the protein CSVEAGVGEQYP.

J is TRBJ2-1 and V is TRBV4-1; D possibly uses TRBD1 or TRBD2 (6 bases each). Germline V gene data show CDR1 as MGHRA and CDR2 as YSYEKL. This CDR3 comprises 13 residues. Trimming cost V 3 bases and J 15 bases, with 18 bases left between them. The CDR3, as DNA: TGCGCCAGCAGCCACTCAGGGACTGGACAGTGGTTCTTC. The encoded protein is CASSHSGTGQWFF.

As to this clonotype: No conserved phenylalanine or tryptophan ends this CDR3, so it is likely a read error. V gene TRBV12-3 or TRBV12-4 combines with J gene TRBJ2-1; D is unclear. The CDR3 sequence is 16 residues long. CDR3 protein: CVSSLLFGRSYNEQFS. The DNA of the CDR3 is TGTGTCAGCAGTCTTTTGTTCGGACGGTCCTACAATGAGCAGTTCTCC.

This clonotype was picked up many times. The chain is built from TRBV5-5 and TRBJ2-3, with 13 bases lining up with TRBD2. CDR1 is SGHKS and CDR2 is YYEKEE in the germline V gene (reference sequence). The CDR3 runs to 17 residues. V shed 2 bases and J 1 base; nucleotides not matched to a gene: 4. As DNA, the CDR3 is TGTGCCAGCAGCTTTACTAGCGGGAGGGCCGGCACAGATACGCAGTATTTT. Amino acid sequence: CASSFTSGRAGTDTQYF. The full variable domain, its missing parts supplied by reference TRBV5-5 and TRBJ2-3, is DAGVTQSPTHLIKTRGQQVTLRCSPISGHKSVSWYQQVLGQGPQFIFQYYEKEERGRGNFPDRFSARQFPNYSSELNVNALLLGDSALYLCASSFTSGRAGTDTQYFGPGTRLTVL.

Concerning this clonotype: A read error may explain this, as a much larger clone is one base away. The gene calls are TRBV14 and TRBJ2-7; D is ambiguous. Germline-derived CDR1 and CDR2 are SGHDN and FVKESK. This CDR3 has 15 residues. Here the CDR3 reads CASSQLKGLVYKQYF. CDR3 nucleotide sequence: TGTGCCAGCAGCCAACTAAAGGGTTTGGTCTACAAGCAGTACTTC.

Concerning this clonotype: A read error may be the cause here, since a much bigger clone is one base away. The chain links TRBV7-9 to TRBJ1-1, with a weak D call TRBD1 (5 bases). The CDR3 sequence is 11 residues long. From germline, CDR1 is SEHNR and CDR2 FQNEAQ (reference sequence). DNA of the CDR3: TGTGCCAGCAGCTTGGGAGGGGAAGTTTTCTTT. Translating gives CASSLGGEVFF.

This clonotype occurred a few times. V is TRBV11-3 and J is TRBJ2-1, with D tentatively TRBD1 (6 bases). The CDR3 has 14 amino acids. Trimming removed 5 bases at V and 10 bases at J, with 18 bases between. The germline V gene has CDR1 SGHNT and CDR2 YENEEA. This CDR3 is CASSPEQGLNEQFF. CDR3 nucleotides: TGTGCCAGCAGCCCGGAACAGGGTTTAAACGAGCAGTTCTTC.

Turning to this clonotype: A much larger clone is a single base away; this may be a read error. The chain uses TRBV30 and TRBJ1-5, with unresolved D. Per the germline V gene, CDR1 is GTSNPN and CDR2 is SVGIG (reference sequence). This CDR3 has 15 residues. The CDR3 nucleotides are TGTGCCTGGAGTCCACCCGGGGTTAGCAATCAGCTCCAGCATTTT. This codes for CAWSPPGVSNQLQHF.

For this clonotype: With a much larger clone just one base away, this may be a read error. This chain connects TRBV28 to TRBJ1-5; possible D gene TRBD1, 5 bases. The CDR3 is 15 amino acids. Germline V gene lookup returns CDR1 MDHEN and CDR2 SYDVKM. The DNA of the CDR3 is TGTGCCAGCTGTTTACCCAGGGAGGGCAATCAGCCCCAGCATTTT. It specifies CASCLPREGNQPQHF. The variable domain in full, with the rest retrieved from reference TRBV28 and TRBJ1-5, is DVKVTQSSRYLVKRTGEKVFLECVQDMDHENMFWYRQDPGLGLRLIYFSYDVKMKEKGDIPEGYSVSREKKERFSLILESASTNQTSMYLCASCLPREGNQPQHFGDGTRLSIL.

The sample holds many counts of this clonotype. The rearrangement links TRBV5-5 to TRBJ2-3; possibly TRBD1 or TRBD2 for D (5 bases each). Per the germline V gene, CDR1 is SGHKS and CDR2 is YYEKEE (reference sequence). V shed 4 bases and J shed 3 bases, with 15 bases lying between them. The CDR3 is 15 residues long. The CDR3 region is CASSPNKGRTDTQYF. The CDR3 nucleotides read TGTGCCAGCAGCCCCAATAAGGGGAGAACAGATACGCAGTATTTT. The variable domain in full, completed from reference TRBV5-5 and TRBJ2-3, reads DAGVTQSPTHLIKTRGQQVTLRCSPISGHKSVSWYQQVLGQGPQFIFQYYEKEERGRGNFPDRFSARQFPNYSSELNVNALLLGDSALYLCASSPNKGRTDTQYFGPGTRLTVL.